The clone carrying this T cell receptor beta chain was seen once. The antigen remains undetermined. The data were produced by immunoSEQ multiplex PCR, yet TCRdb's version contains in-frame clones alone and is incomplete. Of 95,000 to 110,000 clones detected, over 80% appear once; the ten largest clones hold over 7.5%. Germline loops: CDR1 SGDLS, CDR2 YYNGEE. V was trimmed by 0 bases and J by 1 base, leaving 11 bases between them. The CDR3 length is 15 residues. The source of the sample is a study of T cell responses to AZD1222 COVID-19 vaccine. Study-level points and caveats: Close to half of spike-specific TCRs reportedly recognize unmutated variant regions. Regions 160-218 and 743-854 held dominance among vaccine-associated CD4 TCRs, which spanned spike. Spike-specific TCR depth and breadth grew after two AZD1222 doses.

The genes are TRBV9 and TRBJ2-7; D is unclear. Sample: peripheral blood, taken on day 0 of AZD1222 vaccination. The TCR sequence derives from an adult in good health. The chain's CDR3 is CASSVGGSLSYEQYF. The CDR3 DNA reads as TGTGCCAGCAGCGTAGGTGGCAGTCTATCCTACGAGCAGTACTTC.